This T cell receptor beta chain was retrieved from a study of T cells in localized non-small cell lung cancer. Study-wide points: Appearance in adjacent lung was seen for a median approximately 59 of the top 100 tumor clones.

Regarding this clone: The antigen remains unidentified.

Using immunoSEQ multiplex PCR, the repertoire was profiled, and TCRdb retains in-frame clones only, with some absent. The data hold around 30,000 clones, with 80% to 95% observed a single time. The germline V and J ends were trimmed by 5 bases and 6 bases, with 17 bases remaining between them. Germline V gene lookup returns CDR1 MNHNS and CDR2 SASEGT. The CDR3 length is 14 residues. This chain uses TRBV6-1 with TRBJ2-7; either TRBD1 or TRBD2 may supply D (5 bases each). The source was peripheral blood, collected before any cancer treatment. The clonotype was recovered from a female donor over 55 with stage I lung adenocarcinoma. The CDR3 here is CASSPRDVRGEQYF. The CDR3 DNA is TGTGCCAGCAGTCCCCGGGACGTAAGGGGCGAGCAGTACTTC.